These 20 T cell receptor beta chains were all obtained from the same sample, sequenced in a study of shared T cell receptors in the human thymus. Sequencing was performed with immunoSEQ multiplex PCR; in TCRdb, only in-frame clones are kept and a portion is missing. The sample contains 500,000 to 750,000 clones, approximately 87% of which appear only once. The data also belong to a second study, concerning human thymus T cells.

Specimen: thymocytes. The receptors originated from a boy under two years old with a congenital heart defect.

This chain connects TRBV4-2 to TRBJ2-3, with TRBD2 matching over 7 bases. J was trimmed by 3 bases and V by 2 bases; bases with no gene match: 11. The CDR3 loop spans 17 amino acids. Germline CDR1 reads LGHNA; CDR2 reads YNFKEQ. The CDR3 is CASSQRERGGITDTQYF. CDR3 in DNA: TGTGCCAGCAGCCAACGCGAGCGGGGAGGAATTACAGATACGCAGTATTTT.

The chain is built from TRBV30 and TRBJ2-1; TRBD2 aligns across 9 bases. This CDR3 is 12 amino acids long. Looked up from germline, CDR1 is GTSNPN and CDR2 is SVGIG (reference sequence). V dropped 1 base and J dropped 8; count of bases not matched to a gene: 0. The CDR3 nucleotides are TGTGCCTGGAGTGGGACTAGCGATGAGCAGTTCTTC. This sequence encodes CAWSGTSDEQFF.

Here the CDR3 reads CASRHDRRLSYEQYF. CDR3 in DNA: TGTGCCAGCAGACATGACAGGCGCCTCTCCTACGAGCAGTACTTC. The V call is TRBV28, the J call TRBJ2-7; D might be TRBD1 (6 bases). CDR3 length: 15 residues. Trimming removed 6 bases from V and 0 bases from J, with 15 bases in between. Germline CDR1 is MDHEN and CDR2 is SYDVKM.

The V and J genes are TRBV28 and TRBJ1-1; TRBD1 matches at 10 bases. Germline V gene data show CDR1 as MDHEN and CDR2 as SYDVKM. Unmatched junction bases numbered 15, after V lost 5 bases and J lost 6 bases. This CDR3 spans 17 amino acids. The CDR3 DNA reads as TGTGCCAGCAGTCCCCTCCCGGACAGGGGGTTTTTCTCTGAAGCTTTCTTT. Its translation: CASSPLPDRGFFSEAFF.

This chain's CDR3 is CASREGAVAEAFF. In DNA form, the CDR3 reads TGTGCCAGCAGAGAAGGGGCGGTAGCTGAAGCTTTCTTT. J is TRBJ1-1 and V is TRBV6-5; tentative D call: TRBD1 (5 bases). V shed 6 bases and J shed 6 bases, with 14 bases lying between them. The CDR3 consists of 13 residues. Per the germline V gene, CDR1 is MNHEY and CDR2 is SVGAGI.

V and J are TRBV4-3 and TRBJ1-1; 10 bases map to TRBD1. The CDR3 has 19 residues. The V and J ends lost 1 base and 3 bases, in that order; junction bases with no gene match: 14. The germline CDR1 and CDR2 sequences are LGHNA and YSLEER. The CDR3 DNA is TGCGCCAGCAGCCAAGGATACAGGACAGGGGGTTATCTGGACACTGAAGCTTTCTTT. This codes for CASSQGYRTGGYLDTEAFF.

This chain uses TRBV19 with TRBJ2-3, with 8 bases aligning to TRBD1. CDR1 is LNHDA, CDR2 SQIVND, per germline (reference sequence). The CDR3 covers 16 residues. V was clipped by 5 bases and J by 1 base; unmatched bases: 8. CDR3 nucleotides: TGTGCCAGTAGTGTTAGGACAGGGTGGGGCACAGATACGCAGTATTTT. Translated: CASSVRTGWGTDTQYF.

The J gene is TRBJ2-1, the V gene TRBV7-9; D is possibly TRBD2 (6 bases). The CDR3 runs 15 residues. Germline CDR1 reads SEHNR; CDR2 reads FQNEAQ (reference sequence). Trimming took off 2 bases at V and 4 bases at J, with 12 bases between the two ends. The CDR3 region has the DNA TGTGCCAGCAGCTTAAATGCGGGGTCTTACAATGAGCAGTTCTTC. Protein: CASSLNAGSYNEQFF.

The chain joins TRBV19 to TRBJ2-3; a possible D gene is TRBD2 (6 bases). This CDR3 has 14 amino acids. CDR1 and CDR2 from the germline V gene are LNHDA and SQIVND (reference sequence). V lost 4 bases, J lost 2 bases, and 10 bases lay in between. CDR3 region: CASSTGGPTDTQYF. The CDR3 DNA reads TGTGCCAGTAGTACCGGGGGTCCCACAGATACGCAGTATTTT.

The gene calls are TRBV27 and TRBJ2-4; the match to TRBD2 covers 9 bases. V shed 5 bases, J shed 8 bases, and the junction held 7 bases outside the gene matches. The CDR3 sequence is 14 residues long. Germline V CDR1 and CDR2: MNHEY, SMNVEV (reference sequence). CDR3 protein: CASSAPGLAYIQYF. The CDR3 nucleotides are TGTGCCAGCAGTGCACCGGGACTAGCTTACATTCAGTACTTC.

The sample holds one count of this clone. The V and J genes are TRBV4-1 and TRBJ2-3, with 8 bases matching TRBD2. CDR1 MGHRA and CDR2 YSYEKL come from the germline V gene. With V trimmed by 2 bases and J by 0 bases, 7 bases remained unmatched. The CDR3 covers 17 residues. The chain's CDR3 is CASSQRLSGTSTDTQYF. The CDR3 coding sequence is TGCGCCAGCAGCCAAAGGCTTAGCGGGACTAGCACAGATACGCAGTATTTT.

The V and J genes are TRBV5-1 and TRBJ2-7; TRBD2 is a possible D gene (6 bases). The CDR3 has 15 residues. V lost 3 bases to trimming and J lost 2 bases, with 15 bases between them. Per the germline V gene, CDR1 is SGHRS and CDR2 is YFSETQ. The CDR3 nucleotides read TGCGCCAGCAGCTGGACCGGGACTTCCCCCTACGAGCAGTACTTC. This gives the protein CASSWTGTSPYEQYF.

Regarding this clone: The identical CDR3 is also encoded by other nucleotide sequences in the sample. The chain recombines TRBV11-3 with TRBJ2-1, with unresolved D. CDR1 and CDR2 from the germline V gene are SGHNT and YENEEA. The length of the CDR3 is 15 residues. V lost 1 base and J 5 bases, leaving 12 bases between the germline ends. This CDR3 reads CASSLGLDWDNEQFF. The DNA of the CDR3 is TGTGCCAGCAGCTTAGGGCTAGATTGGGACAATGAGCAGTTCTTC. The entire variable domain, with the rest obtained from reference TRBV11-3 and TRBJ2-1, is as follows: EAGVVQSPRYKIIEKKQPVAFWCNPISGHNTLYWYLQNLGQGPELLIRYENEEAVDDSQLPKDRFSAERLKGVDSTLKIQPAELGDSAVYLCASSLGLDWDNEQFFGPGTRLTVL.

The V gene is TRBV27, the J gene TRBJ2-3; a weak D match, TRBD1 (6 bases). V shed 6 bases and J shed 2 bases, with 15 bases lying between them. CDR3 length: 15 residues. The germline CDR1 and CDR2 sequences are MNHEY and SMNVEV (reference sequence). The CDR3 loop reads CASRPIGTNTDTQYF. DNA for the CDR3: TGTGCCAGCAGACCCATCGGGACAAACACAGATACGCAGTATTTT.

This clone was recorded once. The chain joins TRBV2 to TRBJ2-3; 11 bases fit TRBD2. V trimming: 6 bases; J trimming: 6 bases; junction bases outside the gene matches: 17. Germline loops: CDR1 SNHLY, CDR2 FYNNEI. CDR3 length: 18 amino acids. CDR3 sequence: CASRAGRGSGRAGDTQYF. In nucleotides, the CDR3 is TGTGCCAGCAGAGCAGGCCGCGGTAGCGGGAGGGCGGGCGATACGCAGTATTTT.

V is TRBV4-1 and J is TRBJ1-4, with TRBD1 matching 8 bases. Germline V gives CDR1 MGHRA, CDR2 YSYEKL. The CDR3 sequence is 15 residues long. The trim removed 6 bases at V and 3 bases at J, leaving 6 bases unmatched. CDR3 loop: CASRQGGAPNEKLFF. In nucleotides, the CDR3 is TGCGCCAGCAGACAGGGGGGGGCTCCTAATGAAAAACTGTTTTTT.

The chain joins TRBV13 to TRBJ2-1; TRBD2 aligns across 15 bases. This CDR3 is built from 19 residues. The V gene end was trimmed by 5 bases and the J gene end by 7 bases; junction bases not matched to a gene: 15. Germline assignment: CDR1 PRHDT and CDR2 FYEKMQ (reference sequence). DNA for the CDR3: TGTGCCAGCAGCCCGACCGGACAGGGACTAGCGGGAGGTGGTAATGAGCAGTTCTTC. It yields the protein CASSPTGQGLAGGGNEQFF.

The chain combines TRBV15 with TRBJ2-1; 9 bases are shared with TRBD2. V lost 5 bases and J lost 4; bases outside the gene matches: 6. The CDR3 spans 15 residues. CDR1 and CDR2 from the germline V gene are LNHNV and YYDKDF (reference sequence). The CDR3 reads CATSRRREGYNEQFF. Here the CDR3 DNA reads TGTGCCACCAGCCGCCGGCGGGAGGGTTACAATGAGCAGTTCTTC.

This chain links TRBV9 with TRBJ2-3; possibly TRBD2 for D (7 bases). Germline V gene data show CDR1 as SGDLS and CDR2 as YYNGEE. This CDR3 spans 18 amino acids. Trimming shortened V by 0 bases and J by 1 base, and 18 bases separated the two germline ends. Written as DNA, the CDR3 is TGTGCCAGCAGCGTAGACATTGGGGGGCTAGCGGGCACAGATACGCAGTATTTT. This gives the protein CASSVDIGGLAGTDTQYF.

This chain links TRBV29-1 with TRBJ2-5; possibly TRBD2 for D (6 bases). Germline CDR1 reads SQVTM; CDR2 reads ANQGSEA. Trimming took off 4 bases at V and 3 bases at J, with 12 bases between the two ends. This CDR3 is built from 13 residues. CDR3 sequence: CSVAAGREETQYF. The CDR3 DNA is TGCAGCGTTGCCGCGGGGCGAGAAGAGACCCAGTACTTC.